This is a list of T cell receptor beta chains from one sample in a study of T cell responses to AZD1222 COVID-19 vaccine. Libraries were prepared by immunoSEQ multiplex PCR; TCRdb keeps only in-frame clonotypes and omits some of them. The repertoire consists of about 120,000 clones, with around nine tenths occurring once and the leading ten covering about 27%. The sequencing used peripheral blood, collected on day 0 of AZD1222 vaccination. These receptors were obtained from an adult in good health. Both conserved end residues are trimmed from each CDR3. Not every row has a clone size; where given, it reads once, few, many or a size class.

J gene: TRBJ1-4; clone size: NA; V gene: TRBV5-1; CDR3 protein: ASSNTGAVNEKLF
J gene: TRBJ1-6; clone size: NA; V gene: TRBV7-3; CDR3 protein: ASSLSDAIYSPLH
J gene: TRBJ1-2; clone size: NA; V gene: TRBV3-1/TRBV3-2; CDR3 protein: ASARAARGGYT
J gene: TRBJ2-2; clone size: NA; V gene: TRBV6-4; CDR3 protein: ASRTGGADTGELF
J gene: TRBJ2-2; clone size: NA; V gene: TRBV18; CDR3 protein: ASSPWTGGTGELF
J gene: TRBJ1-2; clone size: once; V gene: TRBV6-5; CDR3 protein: ASSGAGVKGYT
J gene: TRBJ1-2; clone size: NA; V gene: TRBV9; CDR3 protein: ASSVLTGGVYGYT
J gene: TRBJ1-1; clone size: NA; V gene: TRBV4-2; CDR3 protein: ASSQERAMNTEAF
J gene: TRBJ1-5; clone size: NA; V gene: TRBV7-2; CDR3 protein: ASSLAQQVNQPQH
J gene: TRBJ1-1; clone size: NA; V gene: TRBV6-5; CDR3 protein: ASSYFGTDTEAF
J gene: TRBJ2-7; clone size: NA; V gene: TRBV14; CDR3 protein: ASSFSHEQY
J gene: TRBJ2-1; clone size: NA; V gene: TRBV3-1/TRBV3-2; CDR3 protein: ASSQDGGLGREQF
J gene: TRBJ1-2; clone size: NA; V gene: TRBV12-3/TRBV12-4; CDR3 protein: ASSPGGNYGYT
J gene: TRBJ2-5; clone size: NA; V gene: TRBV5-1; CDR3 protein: ASRRQDQETQY
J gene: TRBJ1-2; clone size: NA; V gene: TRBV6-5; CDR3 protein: ASSSPGGRSGYT
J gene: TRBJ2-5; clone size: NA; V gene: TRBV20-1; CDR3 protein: SASGGKETQY
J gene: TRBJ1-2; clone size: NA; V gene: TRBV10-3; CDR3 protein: AITSGANYGYT
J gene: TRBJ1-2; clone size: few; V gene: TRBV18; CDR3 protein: ASTDLITGTGPGGYT
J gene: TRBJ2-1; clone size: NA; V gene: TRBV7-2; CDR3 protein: ASSSRPAAIEQF
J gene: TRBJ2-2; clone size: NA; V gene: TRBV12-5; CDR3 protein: ASGSGVVELF
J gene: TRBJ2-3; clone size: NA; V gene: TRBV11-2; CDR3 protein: ASSLGSGGVADTQY
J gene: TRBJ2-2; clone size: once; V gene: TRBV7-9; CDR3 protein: ASSLEVADTGELF
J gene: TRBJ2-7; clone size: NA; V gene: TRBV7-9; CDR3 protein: ASSFPLTYEQY
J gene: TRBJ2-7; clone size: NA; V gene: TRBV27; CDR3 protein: ASSPPGQLSYEQY
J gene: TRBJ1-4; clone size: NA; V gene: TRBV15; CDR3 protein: ATSREVLQNEKLF
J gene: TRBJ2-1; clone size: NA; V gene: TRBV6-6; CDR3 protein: AIGTSGYNEQF
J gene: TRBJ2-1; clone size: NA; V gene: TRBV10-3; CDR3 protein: AIRPGQILLGEQF
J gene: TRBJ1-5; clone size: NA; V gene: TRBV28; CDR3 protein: AIGGGRGQPQH
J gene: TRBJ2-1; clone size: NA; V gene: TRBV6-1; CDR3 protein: ASSEAAGQGANEQF
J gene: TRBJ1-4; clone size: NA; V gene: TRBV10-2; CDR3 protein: ASSAGGFREKLF
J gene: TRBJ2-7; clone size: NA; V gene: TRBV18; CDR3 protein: ASSPQAGDEQY
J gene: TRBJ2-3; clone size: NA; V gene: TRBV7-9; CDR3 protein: ASGGTDTQY
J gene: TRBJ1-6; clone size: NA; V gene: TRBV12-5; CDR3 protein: ASGAGTGLSPLH
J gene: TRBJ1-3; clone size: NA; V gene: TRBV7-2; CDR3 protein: ASSLIPGRGNTIY
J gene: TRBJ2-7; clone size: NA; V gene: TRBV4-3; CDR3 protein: ASSQDSGGSYEQY
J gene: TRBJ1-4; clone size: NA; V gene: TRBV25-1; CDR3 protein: ASSWTTPSNEKLF
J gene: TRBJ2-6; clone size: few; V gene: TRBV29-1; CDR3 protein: SVEDRRANVLT
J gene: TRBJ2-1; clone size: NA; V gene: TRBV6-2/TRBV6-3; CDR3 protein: ASSYERNEQF
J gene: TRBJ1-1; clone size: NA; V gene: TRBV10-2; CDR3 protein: ASSDYRANTEAF
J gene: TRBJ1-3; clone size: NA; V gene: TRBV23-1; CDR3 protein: ASSQSPTDGSGNTIY
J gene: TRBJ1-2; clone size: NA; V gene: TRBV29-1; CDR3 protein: SVEGTGQPIGYT
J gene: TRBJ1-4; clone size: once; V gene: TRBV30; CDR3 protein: ASSQGTVEKLF